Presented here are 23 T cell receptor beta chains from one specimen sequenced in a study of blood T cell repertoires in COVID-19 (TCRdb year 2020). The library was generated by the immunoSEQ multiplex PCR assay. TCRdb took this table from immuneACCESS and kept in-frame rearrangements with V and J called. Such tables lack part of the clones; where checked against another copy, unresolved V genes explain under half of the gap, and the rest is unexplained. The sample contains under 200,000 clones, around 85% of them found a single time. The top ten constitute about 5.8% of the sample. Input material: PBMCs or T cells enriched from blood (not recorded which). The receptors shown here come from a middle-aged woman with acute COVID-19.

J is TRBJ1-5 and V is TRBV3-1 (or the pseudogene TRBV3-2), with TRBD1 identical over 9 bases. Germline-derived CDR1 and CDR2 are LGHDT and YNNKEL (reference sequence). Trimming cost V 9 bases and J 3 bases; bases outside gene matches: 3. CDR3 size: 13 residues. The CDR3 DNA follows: TGTGCCAGTGGGACAGGGCTCAATCAGCCCCAGCATTTT. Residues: CASGTGLNQPQHF.

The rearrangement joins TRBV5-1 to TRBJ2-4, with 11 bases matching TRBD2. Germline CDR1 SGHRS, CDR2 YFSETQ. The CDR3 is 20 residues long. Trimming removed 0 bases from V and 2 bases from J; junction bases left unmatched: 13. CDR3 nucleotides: TGCGCCAGCAGCTTGGTTTCCTTATCATTAGCGGGAGGGTCCAAAAACATTCAGTACTTC. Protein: CASSLVSLSLAGGSKNIQYF.

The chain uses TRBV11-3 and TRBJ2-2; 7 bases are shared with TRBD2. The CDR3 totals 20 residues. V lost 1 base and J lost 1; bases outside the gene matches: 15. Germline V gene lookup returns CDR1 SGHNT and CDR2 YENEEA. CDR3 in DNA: TGTGCCAGCAGCTTAGGAATTGGGGGGGACCCGTTCTTGAACACCGGGGAGCTGTTTTTT. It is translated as CASSLGIGGDPFLNTGELFF.

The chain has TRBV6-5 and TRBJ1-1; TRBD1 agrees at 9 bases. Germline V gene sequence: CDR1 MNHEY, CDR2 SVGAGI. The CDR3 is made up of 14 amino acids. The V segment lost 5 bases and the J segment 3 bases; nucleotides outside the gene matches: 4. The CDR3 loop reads CASSTRTGDTEAFF. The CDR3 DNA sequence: TGTGCCAGCAGTACCCGGACAGGGGACACTGAAGCTTTCTTT.

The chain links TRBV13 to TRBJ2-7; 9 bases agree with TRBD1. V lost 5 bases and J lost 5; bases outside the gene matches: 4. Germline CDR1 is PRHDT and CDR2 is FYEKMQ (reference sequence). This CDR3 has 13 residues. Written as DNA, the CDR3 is TGTGCCAGCAGCGGGGGACAGGGCCACGAGCAGTACTTC. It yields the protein CASSGGQGHEQYF.

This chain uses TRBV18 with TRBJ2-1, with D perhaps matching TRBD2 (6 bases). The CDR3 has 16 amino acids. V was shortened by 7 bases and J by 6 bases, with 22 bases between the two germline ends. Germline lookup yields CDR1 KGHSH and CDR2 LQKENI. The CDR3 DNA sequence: TGTGCCAGCTTCCCCGTGGGGCGGGATAGACTCAATGAGCAGTTCTTC. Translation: CASFPVGRDRLNEQFF.

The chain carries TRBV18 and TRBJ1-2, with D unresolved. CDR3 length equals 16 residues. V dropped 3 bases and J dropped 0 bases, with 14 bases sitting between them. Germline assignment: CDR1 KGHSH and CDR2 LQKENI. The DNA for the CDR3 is TGTGCCAGCTCACCTACCTGGACTGGTGCTAACTATGGCTACACCTTC. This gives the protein CASSPTWTGANYGYTF.

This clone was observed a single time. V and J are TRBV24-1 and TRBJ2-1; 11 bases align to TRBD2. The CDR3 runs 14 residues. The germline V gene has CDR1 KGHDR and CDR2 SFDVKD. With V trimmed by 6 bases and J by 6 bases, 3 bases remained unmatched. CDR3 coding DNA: TGTGCCACCAGTACGACTAGCGGGATCAATGAGCAGTTCTTC. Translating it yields CATSTTSGINEQFF.

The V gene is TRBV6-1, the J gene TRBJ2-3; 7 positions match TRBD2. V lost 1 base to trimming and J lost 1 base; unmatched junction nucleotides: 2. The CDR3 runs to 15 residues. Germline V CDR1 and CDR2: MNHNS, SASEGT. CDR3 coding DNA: TGTGCCAGCAGTGAAGGCGGGAGTGGCACAGATACGCAGTATTTT. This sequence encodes CASSEGGSGTDTQYF.

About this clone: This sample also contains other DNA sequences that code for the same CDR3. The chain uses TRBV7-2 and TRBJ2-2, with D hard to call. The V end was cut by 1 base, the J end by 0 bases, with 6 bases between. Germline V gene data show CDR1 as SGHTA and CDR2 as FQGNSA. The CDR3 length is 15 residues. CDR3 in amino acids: CASSLGAANTGELFF. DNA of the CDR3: TGTGCCAGCAGCTTAGGCGCCGCGAACACCGGGGAGCTGTTTTTT.

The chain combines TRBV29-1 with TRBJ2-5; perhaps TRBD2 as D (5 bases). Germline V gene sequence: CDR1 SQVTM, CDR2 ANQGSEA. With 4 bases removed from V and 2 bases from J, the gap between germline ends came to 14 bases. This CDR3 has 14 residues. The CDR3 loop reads CSVAPRQRQETQYF. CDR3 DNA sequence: TGCAGCGTTGCCCCCAGGCAGCGGCAAGAGACCCAGTACTTC. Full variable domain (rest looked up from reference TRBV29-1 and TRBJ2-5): SAVISQKPSRDICQRGTSLTIQCQVDSQVTMMFWYRQQPGQSLTLIATANQGSEATYESGFVIDKFPISRPNLTFSTLTVSNMSPEDSSIYLCSVAPRQRQETQYFGPGTRLLVL.

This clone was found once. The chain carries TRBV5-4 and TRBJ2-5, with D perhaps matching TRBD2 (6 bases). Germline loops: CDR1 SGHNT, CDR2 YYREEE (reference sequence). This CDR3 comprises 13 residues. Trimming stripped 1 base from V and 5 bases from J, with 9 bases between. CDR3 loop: CASSLSSGETQYF. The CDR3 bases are TGTGCCAGCAGCTTGTCCAGCGGGGAGACCCAGTACTTC.

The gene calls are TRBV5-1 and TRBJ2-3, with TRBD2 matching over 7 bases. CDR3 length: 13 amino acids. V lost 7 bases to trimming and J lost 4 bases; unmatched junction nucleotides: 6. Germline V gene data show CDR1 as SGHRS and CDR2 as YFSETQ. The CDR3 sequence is CASGREGPDTQYF. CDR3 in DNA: TGCGCCAGCGGGAGGGAGGGCCCAGATACGCAGTATTTT. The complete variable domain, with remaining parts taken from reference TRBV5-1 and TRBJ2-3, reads KAGVTQTPRYLIKTRGQQVTLSCSPISGHRSVSWYQQTPGQGLQFLFEYFSETQRNKGNFPGRFSGRQFSNSRSEMNVSTLELGDSALYLCASGREGPDTQYFGPGTRLTVL.

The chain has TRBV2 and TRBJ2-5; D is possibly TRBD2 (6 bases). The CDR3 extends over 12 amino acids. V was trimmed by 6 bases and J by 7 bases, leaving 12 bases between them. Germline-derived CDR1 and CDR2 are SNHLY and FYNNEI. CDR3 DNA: TGTGCCAGCAGGGGGCGGGGTGGGACCCAGTACTTC. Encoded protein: CASRGRGGTQYF.

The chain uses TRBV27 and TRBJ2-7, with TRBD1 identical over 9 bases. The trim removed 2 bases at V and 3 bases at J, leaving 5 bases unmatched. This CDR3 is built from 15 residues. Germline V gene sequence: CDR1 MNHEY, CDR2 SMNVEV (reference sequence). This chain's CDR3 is CASSLKGDRDYEQYF. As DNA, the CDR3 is TGTGCCAGCAGTTTAAAAGGGGACAGGGACTACGAGCAGTACTTC.

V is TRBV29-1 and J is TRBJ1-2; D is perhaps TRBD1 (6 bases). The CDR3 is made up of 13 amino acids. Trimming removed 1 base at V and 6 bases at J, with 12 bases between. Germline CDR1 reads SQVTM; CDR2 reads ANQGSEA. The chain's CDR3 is CSVEGHRVHGYTF. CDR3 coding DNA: TGCAGCGTTGAAGGGCACAGGGTCCATGGCTACACCTTC.

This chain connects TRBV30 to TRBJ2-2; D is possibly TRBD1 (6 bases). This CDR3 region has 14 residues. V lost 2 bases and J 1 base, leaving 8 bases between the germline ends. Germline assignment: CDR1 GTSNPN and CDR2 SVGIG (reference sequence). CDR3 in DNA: TGTGCCTGGAGTACGGGACAGAACACCGGGGAGCTGTTTTTT. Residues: CAWSTGQNTGELFF.

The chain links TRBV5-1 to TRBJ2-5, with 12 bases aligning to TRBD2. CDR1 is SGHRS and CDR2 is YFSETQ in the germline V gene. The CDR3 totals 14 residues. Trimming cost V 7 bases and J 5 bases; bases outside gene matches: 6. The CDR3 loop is CASRLAGGPETQYF. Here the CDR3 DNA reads TGCGCCAGCCGCCTAGCGGGAGGGCCCGAGACCCAGTACTTC. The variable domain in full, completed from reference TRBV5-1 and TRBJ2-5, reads KAGVTQTPRYLIKTRGQQVTLSCSPISGHRSVSWYQQTPGQGLQFLFEYFSETQRNKGNFPGRFSGRQFSNSRSEMNVSTLELGDSALYLCASRLAGGPETQYFGPGTRLLVL.

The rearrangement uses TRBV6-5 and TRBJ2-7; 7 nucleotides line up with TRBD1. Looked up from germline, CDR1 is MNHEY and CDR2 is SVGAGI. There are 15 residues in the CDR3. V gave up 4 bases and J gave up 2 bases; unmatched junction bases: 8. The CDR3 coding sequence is TGTGCCAGCAGTTCGACAGGGATGACAACCTACGAGCAGTACTTC. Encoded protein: CASSSTGMTTYEQYF.

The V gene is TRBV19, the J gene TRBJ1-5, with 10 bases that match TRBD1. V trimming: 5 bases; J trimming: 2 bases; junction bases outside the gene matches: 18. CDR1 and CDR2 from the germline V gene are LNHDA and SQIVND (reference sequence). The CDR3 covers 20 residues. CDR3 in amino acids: CASSPITGTGVALGNQPQHF. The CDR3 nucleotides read TGTGCCAGTAGTCCAATCACCGGGACAGGGGTTGCCTTGGGCAATCAGCCCCAGCATTTT. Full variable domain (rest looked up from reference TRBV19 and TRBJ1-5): DGGITQSPKYLFRKEGQNVTLSCEQNLNHDAMYWYRQDPGQGLRLIYYSQIVNDFQKGDIAEGYSVSREKKESFPLTVTSAQKNPTAFYLCASSPITGTGVALGNQPQHFGDGTRLSIL.

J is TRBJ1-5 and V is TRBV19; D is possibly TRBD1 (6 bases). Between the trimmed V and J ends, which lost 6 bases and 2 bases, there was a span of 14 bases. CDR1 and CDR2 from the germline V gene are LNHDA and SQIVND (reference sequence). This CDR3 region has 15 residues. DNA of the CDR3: TGTGCCAGTAGCATGACAGGCTCGGGCAATCAGCCCCAGCATTTT. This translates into CASSMTGSGNQPQHF.

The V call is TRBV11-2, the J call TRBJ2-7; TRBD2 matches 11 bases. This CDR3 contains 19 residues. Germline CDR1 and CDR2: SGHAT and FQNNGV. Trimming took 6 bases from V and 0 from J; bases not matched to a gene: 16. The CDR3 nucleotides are TGTGCCAGCAGTCTAACAACCGGGACTAGCGGACAGAGCTCCTACGAGCAGTACTTC. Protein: CASSLTTGTSGQSSYEQYF.

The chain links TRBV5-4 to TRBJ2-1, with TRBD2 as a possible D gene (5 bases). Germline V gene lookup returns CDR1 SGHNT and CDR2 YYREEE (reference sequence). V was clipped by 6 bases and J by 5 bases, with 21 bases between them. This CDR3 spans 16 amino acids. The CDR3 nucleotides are TGTGCCAGCACCCGAGGAGAGCGGTTGGCCGACAATGAGCAGTTCTTC. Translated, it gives CASTRGERLADNEQFF.